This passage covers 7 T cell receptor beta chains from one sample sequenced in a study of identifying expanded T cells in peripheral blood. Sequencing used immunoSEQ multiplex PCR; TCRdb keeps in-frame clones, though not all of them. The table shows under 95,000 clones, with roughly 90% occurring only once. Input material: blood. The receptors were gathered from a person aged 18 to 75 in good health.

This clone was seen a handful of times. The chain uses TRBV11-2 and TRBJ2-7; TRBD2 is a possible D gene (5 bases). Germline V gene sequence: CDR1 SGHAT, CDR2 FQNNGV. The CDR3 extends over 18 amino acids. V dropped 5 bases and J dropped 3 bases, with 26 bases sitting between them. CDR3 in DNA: TGTGCCAGCAGCCCACTAAGACGACCACGGGGAACCAGCTACGAGCAGTACTTC. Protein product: CASSPLRRPRGTSYEQYF.

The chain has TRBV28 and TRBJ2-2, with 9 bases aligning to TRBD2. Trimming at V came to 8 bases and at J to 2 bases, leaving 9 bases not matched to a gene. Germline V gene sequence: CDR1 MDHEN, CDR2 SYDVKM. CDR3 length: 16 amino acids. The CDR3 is CASLFRGGGNTGELFF. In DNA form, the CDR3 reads TGTGCCAGCTTATTTCGCGGGGGGGGAAACACCGGGGAGCTGTTTTTT. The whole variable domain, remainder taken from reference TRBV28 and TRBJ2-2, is DVKVTQSSRYLVKRTGEKVFLECVQDMDHENMFWYRQDPGLGLRLIYFSYDVKMKEKGDIPEGYSVSREKKERFSLILESASTNQTSMYLCASLFRGGGNTGELFFGEGSRLTVL.

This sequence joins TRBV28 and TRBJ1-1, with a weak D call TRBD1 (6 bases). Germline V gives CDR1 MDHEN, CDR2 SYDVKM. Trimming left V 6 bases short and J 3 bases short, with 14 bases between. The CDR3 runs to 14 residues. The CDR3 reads CASRRRTEDTEAFF. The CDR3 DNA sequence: TGTGCCAGCAGACGAAGGACAGAGGACACTGAAGCTTTCTTT.

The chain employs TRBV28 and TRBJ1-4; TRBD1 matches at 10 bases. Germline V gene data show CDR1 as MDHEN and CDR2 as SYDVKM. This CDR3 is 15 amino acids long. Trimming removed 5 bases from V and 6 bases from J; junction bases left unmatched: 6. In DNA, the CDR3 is TGTGCCAGCAGTCCCCTCGGGACAGGGGATGAAAAACTGTTTTTT. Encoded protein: CASSPLGTGDEKLFF.

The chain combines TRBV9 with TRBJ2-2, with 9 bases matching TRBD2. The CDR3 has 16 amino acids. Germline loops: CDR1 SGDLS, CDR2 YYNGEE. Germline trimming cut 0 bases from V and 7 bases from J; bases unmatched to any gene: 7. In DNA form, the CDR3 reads TGTGCCAGCAGCGTAGTAGGTAGCGGGAGTGGCGGGGAGCTGTTTTTT. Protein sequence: CASSVVGSGSGGELFF.

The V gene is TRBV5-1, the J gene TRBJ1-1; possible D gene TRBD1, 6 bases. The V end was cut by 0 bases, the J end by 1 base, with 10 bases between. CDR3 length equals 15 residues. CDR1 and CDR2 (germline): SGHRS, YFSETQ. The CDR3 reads CASSLAGQKNTEAFF. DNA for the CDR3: TGCGCCAGCAGCTTGGCCGGACAGAAGAACACTGAAGCTTTCTTT.

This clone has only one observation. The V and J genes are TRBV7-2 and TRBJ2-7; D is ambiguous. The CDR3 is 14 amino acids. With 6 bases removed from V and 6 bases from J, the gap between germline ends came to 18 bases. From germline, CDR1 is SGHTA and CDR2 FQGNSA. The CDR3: CASSRARDPSEQYF. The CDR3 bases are TGTGCCAGCAGTCGAGCTAGGGATCCCAGCGAGCAGTACTTC. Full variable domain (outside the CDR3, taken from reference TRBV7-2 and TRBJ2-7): GAGVSQSPSNKVTEKGKDVELRCDPISGHTALYWYRQSLGQGLEFLIYFQGNSAPDKSGLPSDRFSAERTGGSVSTLTIQRTQQEDSAVYLCASSRARDPSEQYFGPGTRLTVT.